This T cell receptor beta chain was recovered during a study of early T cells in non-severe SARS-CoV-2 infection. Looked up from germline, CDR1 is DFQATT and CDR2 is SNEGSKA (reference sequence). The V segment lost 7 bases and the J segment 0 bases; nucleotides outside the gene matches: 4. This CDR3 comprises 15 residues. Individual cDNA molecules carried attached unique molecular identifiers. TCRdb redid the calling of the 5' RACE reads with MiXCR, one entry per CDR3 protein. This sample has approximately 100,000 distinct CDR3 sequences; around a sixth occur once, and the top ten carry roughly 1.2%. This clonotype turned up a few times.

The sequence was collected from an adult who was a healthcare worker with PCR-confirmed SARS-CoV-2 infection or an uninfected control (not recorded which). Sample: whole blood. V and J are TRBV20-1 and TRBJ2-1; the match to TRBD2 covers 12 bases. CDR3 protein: CSGQTSGSSYNEQFF. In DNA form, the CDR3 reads TGCAGTGGCCAGACTAGCGGGAGCTCCTACAATGAGCAGTTCTTC.